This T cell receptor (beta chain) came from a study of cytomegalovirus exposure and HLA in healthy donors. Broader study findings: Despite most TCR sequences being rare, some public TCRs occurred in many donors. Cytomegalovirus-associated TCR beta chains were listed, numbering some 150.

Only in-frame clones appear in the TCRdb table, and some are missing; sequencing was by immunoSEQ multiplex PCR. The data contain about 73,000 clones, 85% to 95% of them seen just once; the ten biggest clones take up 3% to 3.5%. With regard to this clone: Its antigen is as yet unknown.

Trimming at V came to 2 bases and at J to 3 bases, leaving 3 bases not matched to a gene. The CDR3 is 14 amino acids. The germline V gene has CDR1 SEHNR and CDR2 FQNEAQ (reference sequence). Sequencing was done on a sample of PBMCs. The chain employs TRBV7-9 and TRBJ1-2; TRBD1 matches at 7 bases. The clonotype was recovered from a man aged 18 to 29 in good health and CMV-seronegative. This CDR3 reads CASSLWDRDYGYTF. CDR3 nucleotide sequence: TGTGCCAGCAGCTTATGGGACAGAGACTATGGCTACACCTTC.